A single sample is the source of the 25 T cell receptor beta chains below, sequenced in a study of blood T cell repertoires in COVID-19 (dated by TCRdb to 2020 to 2022). The library was prepared using the immunoSEQ multiplex PCR assay. TCRdb stores this immuneACCESS table with in-frame sequences only. Part of the clones is absent; in the studies checked, under half of the shortfall reflects unresolved V genes, and no reason is known for the rest. This sample has about 89,000 clones in its table, and 70% to 85% of those were observed once. The top ten clones comprise more than 9% of the sample. Sample: peripheral blood. These TCRs come from a man between 65 and 80 years old with acute or convalescent COVID-19.

The chain has TRBV24-1 and TRBJ2-6; weak D call: TRBD2 (6 bases). V lost 3 bases and J lost 2, with 7 bases in between. This CDR3 is built from 15 residues. Germline lookup yields CDR1 KGHDR and CDR2 SFDVKD. CDR3 protein: CATSDPGAGANVLTF. DNA for the CDR3: TGTGCCACCAGTGATCCGGGAGCTGGGGCCAACGTCCTGACTTTC.

The V and J genes are TRBV10-3 and TRBJ2-1, with a tentative D call TRBD2 (6 bases). The V end was cut by 8 bases, the J end by 5 bases, with 16 bases between. The CDR3 has 14 amino acids. Germline CDR1 is ENHRY and CDR2 is SYGVKD. The CDR3 reads CAILQATGDNEQFF. The CDR3 nucleotides are TGTGCCATCCTCCAGGCAACGGGGGACAATGAGCAGTTCTTC.

This sequence joins TRBV5-1 and TRBJ1-4; D is perhaps TRBD1 (6 bases). Germline V lookup: CDR1 SGHRS, CDR2 YFSETQ. Between the trimmed V and J ends, which lost 1 base and 7 bases, there was a span of 11 bases. This CDR3 spans 14 amino acids. This chain's CDR3 is CASSLLQGGEKLFF. Here the CDR3 DNA reads TGCGCCAGCAGCTTGTTACAGGGCGGTGAAAAACTGTTTTTT. The full variable domain, completed using reference TRBV5-1 and TRBJ1-4, is KAGVTQTPRYLIKTRGQQVTLSCSPISGHRSVSWYQQTPGQGLQFLFEYFSETQRNKGNFPGRFSGRQFSNSRSEMNVSTLELGDSALYLCASSLLQGGEKLFFGSGTQLSVL.

The chain couples TRBV11-2 to TRBJ2-5; D remains ambiguous. This CDR3 has 13 amino acids. From germline, CDR1 is SGHAT and CDR2 FQNNGV. The V gene lost 1 base and the J gene lost 3 bases, with 6 bases spanning the gap. The CDR3 region has the DNA TGTGCCAGCAGCTTAGGCGGAGAAGAGACCCAGTACTTC. Its translation is CASSLGGEETQYF. Supplemented by reference TRBV11-2 and TRBJ2-5, the full variable domain reads EAGVAQSPRYKIIEKRQSVAFWCNPISGHATLYWYQQILGQGPKLLIQFQNNGVVDDSQLPKDRFSAERLKGVDSTLKIQPAKLEDSAVYLCASSLGGEETQYFGPGTRLLVL.

The chain is built from TRBV12-3 or TRBV12-4 and TRBJ2-2; tentative D call: TRBD2 (5 bases). CDR3 length: 12 amino acids. Trimming took off 6 bases at V and 13 bases at J, with 15 bases between the two ends. CDR3 in DNA: TGTGCCAGCAGGGGAGATGGTTTCGGGCTGTTTTTT. This sequence encodes CASRGDGFGLFF.

There are a few counts of this clone. V and J are TRBV28 and TRBJ1-6; TRBD1 agrees at 7 bases. The germline V gene has CDR1 MDHEN and CDR2 SYDVKM. CDR3 size: 15 residues. Losses at the gene ends were 6 bases for V and 5 bases for J; bases not matched to a gene: 7. The DNA for the CDR3 is TGTGCCAGCAGCCGGGACAGCTCAAATAATTCACCCCTCCACTTT. Translation gives CASSRDSSNNSPLHF. The full variable domain, completed using reference TRBV28 and TRBJ1-6, is DVKVTQSSRYLVKRTGEKVFLECVQDMDHENMFWYRQDPGLGLRLIYFSYDVKMKEKGDIPEGYSVSREKKERFSLILESASTNQTSMYLCASSRDSSNNSPLHFGNGTRLTVT.

The chain has TRBV6-5 and TRBJ1-6; TRBD1 is a possible D gene (5 bases). CDR1 and CDR2 (germline): MNHEY, SVGAGI. The CDR3 runs 15 residues. V lost 0 bases to trimming and J lost 10 bases, with 13 bases between them. The CDR3 sequence is CASSYSRLGRSPLHF. Written as DNA, the CDR3 is TGTGCCAGCAGTTACTCGAGGTTGGGGCGCTCACCCCTCCACTTT.

This clone was seen more than once but under ten times. CDR3 sequence (DNA): TGTGCCAGCAGAAGACAGTTGTACGAAGCTTTCTTT. It translates to CASRRQLYEAFF. This chain links TRBV6-5 with TRBJ1-1; possibly TRBD1 for D (5 bases). V shed 6 bases and J shed 8 bases, with 13 bases lying between them. The length of the CDR3 is 12 residues. In germline, CDR1 is MNHEY, CDR2 SVGAGI.

Only a few counts were recorded for this clone. The V gene is TRBV15, the J gene TRBJ2-1, with 8 bases fitting TRBD1. The CDR3 covers 15 residues. J lost 7 bases, V lost 0 bases, and 5 bases had no gene match. Germline V gives CDR1 LNHNV, CDR2 YYDKDF (reference sequence). The CDR3 sequence: CATSRDPGQVNEQFF. The CDR3 DNA follows: TGTGCCACCAGCAGAGATCCGGGACAGGTTAATGAGCAGTTCTTC. The variable domain in full, completed from reference TRBV15 and TRBJ2-1, reads DAMVIQNPRYQVTQFGKPVTLSCSQTLNHNVMYWYQQKSSQAPKLLFHYYDKDFNNEADTPDNFQSRRPNTSFCFLDIRSPGLGDTAMYLCATSRDPGQVNEQFFGPGTRLTVL.

The CDR3 DNA reads as TGTGCCAGCAGCCGCCGCGAAGTGGGAGACGGAAACACCATATATTTT. It yields the protein CASSRREVGDGNTIYF. This chain connects TRBV4-2 to TRBJ1-3; D not resolved. Germline CDR1 LGHNA, CDR2 YNFKEQ. Trimming pared 4 bases from V and 4 bases from J, leaving 17 bases between. CDR3 size: 16 residues.

A few counts support this clone. V gene TRBV24-1 combines with J gene TRBJ1-2; perhaps TRBD1 as D (5 bases). The germline V gene has CDR1 KGHDR and CDR2 SFDVKD. This CDR3 has 17 residues. The V end lost 4 bases, the J end lost 4 bases, and 21 bases lay between the germline ends. CDR3 bases: TGTGCCACCAGTGACCCCAGGGAAGCCCTCCCACCCTATGGCTACACCTTC. Encoded protein: CATSDPREALPPYGYTF.

The chain couples TRBV4-1 to TRBJ2-2; the D gene is possibly TRBD2 (5 bases). There are 17 residues in the CDR3. Trimming shortened V by 4 bases and J by 5 bases, and 20 bases separated the two germline ends. Germline CDR1 reads MGHRA; CDR2 reads YSYEKL. Here the CDR3 reads CASSPRGPLEVTGELFF. CDR3 in DNA: TGCGCCAGCAGCCCCCGAGGGCCTCTAGAAGTAACCGGGGAGCTGTTTTTT.

This chain uses TRBV28 with TRBJ2-1; 9 nucleotides agree with TRBD2. This CDR3 comprises 19 residues. V dropped 3 bases and J dropped 4; count of bases not matched to a gene: 16. In germline, CDR1 is MDHEN, CDR2 SYDVKM. Here the CDR3 reads CASSFEGRIVTSGYNEQFF. CDR3 DNA: TGTGCCAGCAGTTTTGAGGGGCGTATTGTGACTAGCGGATACAATGAGCAGTTCTTC.

This chain uses TRBV4-1 with TRBJ2-5, with a tentative D call TRBD2 (6 bases). CDR1 is MGHRA, CDR2 YSYEKL, per germline. CDR3 length equals 16 residues. The V gene lost 6 bases and the J gene lost 2 bases, with 19 bases spanning the gap. The CDR3 DNA reads TGCGCCAGCAGGAAGGGGCCGTCCAGCGGGCAAGAGACCCAGTACTTC. Translating it yields CASRKGPSSGQETQYF.

This chain joins TRBV30 and TRBJ2-7, with D tentatively TRBD2 (5 bases). Trimming took off 0 bases at V and 9 bases at J, with 15 bases between the two ends. CDR1 GTSNPN and CDR2 SVGIG come from the germline V gene (reference sequence). CDR3 length: 13 residues. CDR3 sequence reads: CAWSVLSGAGQYF. The DNA of the CDR3 is TGTGCCTGGAGTGTTTTGTCGGGCGCGGGGCAGTACTTC.

This CDR3 is CASSGGQHNSPLHF. CDR3 nucleotides: TGTGCCAGCAGTGGGGGACAGCACAATTCACCCCTCCACTTT. The rearrangement joins TRBV6-6 to TRBJ1-6, with 7 bases matching TRBD1. J gave up 7 bases and V 5 bases, and 5 bases lay outside the gene matches. This CDR3 is built from 14 residues. Per germline, CDR1 MNHNY and CDR2 SVGAGI (reference sequence).

The rearrangement uses TRBV11-2 and TRBJ2-5; 12 bases map to TRBD1. The J segment lost 5 bases and the V segment lost 5 bases, leaving 15 bases of the junction unmatched. The germline V gene has CDR1 SGHAT and CDR2 FQNNGV. This CDR3 comprises 18 residues. The CDR3 DNA sequence: TGTGCCAGCAGCCCGCCGGGGGACAGGGGGCGCCTCTACGAGACCCAGTACTTC. Encoded protein: CASSPPGDRGRLYETQYF.

The chain recombines TRBV6-5 with TRBJ1-5; 9 bases map to TRBD1. The CDR3 covers 14 residues. J was trimmed by 9 bases and V by 6 bases; bases with no gene match: 9. Germline CDR1 is MNHEY and CDR2 is SVGAGI. The CDR3 DNA reads TGTGCCAGCAGCGGACAGGGGCCCAACCCGCCCCAGCATTTT. This gives the protein CASSGQGPNPPQHF.

At least ten counts were recorded for this clone. CDR3 coding DNA: TGTGCCACCAGCAGACAGCGACTAGCGAGACATGAGCAGTTCTTC. Its protein is CATSRQRLARHEQFF. The gene calls are TRBV15 and TRBJ2-1; 8 nucleotides line up with TRBD2. J gave up 8 bases and V 2 bases, and 8 bases lay outside the gene matches. The CDR3 length is 15 residues. From germline, CDR1 is LNHNV and CDR2 YYDKDF (reference sequence).

The chain carries TRBV4-2 and TRBJ1-2; TRBD1 matches at 9 bases. CDR1 and CDR2 from the germline V gene are LGHNA and YNFKEQ. CDR3 length equals 17 residues. Trimming at V came to 2 bases and at J to 4 bases, leaving 11 bases not matched to a gene. The CDR3 loop reads CASSQSTGGYSSYGYTF. CDR3 DNA: TGTGCCAGCAGCCAAAGCACAGGGGGCTATAGTAGCTATGGCTACACCTTC.

The chain has TRBV27 and TRBJ2-2; 13 positions agree with TRBD2. CDR1 and CDR2 (germline): MNHEY, SMNVEV (reference sequence). The CDR3 length is 14 residues. Trimming took 10 bases from V and 5 from J; bases not matched to a gene: 4. The CDR3 DNA is TGTGCCATCAGGACTAGCGGGAGTACCGGGGAGCTGTTTTTT. Translation gives CAIRTSGSTGELFF.

This clone is a singleton in its sample. The rearrangement links TRBV3-1 (or the pseudogene TRBV3-2) to TRBJ1-4; maybe TRBD1 (5 bases). The CDR3 sequence is 11 residues long. The V end lost 7 bases, the J end lost 7 bases, and 7 bases lay between the germline ends. Per the germline V gene, CDR1 is LGHDT and CDR2 is YNNKEL (reference sequence). The CDR3: CASKGLEKLFF. Here the CDR3 DNA reads TGTGCCAGCAAGGGGCTTGAAAAACTGTTTTTT.

The chain combines TRBV6-5 with TRBJ1-2, with TRBD1 identical over 8 bases. The CDR3 runs to 13 residues. V was clipped by 6 bases and J by 5 bases; unmatched bases: 5. Germline CDR1 and CDR2: MNHEY and SVGAGI. The CDR3 sequence: CASSPNRGYGYTF. CDR3 DNA: TGTGCCAGCAGCCCGAACAGGGGGTATGGCTACACCTTC.

The CDR3 loop is CASSSPGAGNTIYF. The CDR3 DNA reads as TGCGCCAGCAGCTCCCCGGGAGCTGGAAACACCATATATTTT. This sequence joins TRBV5-1 and TRBJ1-3; D call uncertain. The CDR3 is made up of 14 amino acids. Germline loops: CDR1 SGHRS, CDR2 YFSETQ. Trimming removed 3 bases at V and 2 bases at J, with 9 bases between.

The chain has TRBV6-5 and TRBJ2-1, with no clear D. This CDR3 has 15 residues. Germline values: CDR1 MNHEY, CDR2 SVGAGI. V was cut by 5 bases and J by 4 bases, with 15 bases left in between. The CDR3 sequence is CASSTVVVRYNEQFF. For the CDR3, the DNA is TGTGCCAGCAGTACTGTAGTGGTAAGATACAATGAGCAGTTCTTC.